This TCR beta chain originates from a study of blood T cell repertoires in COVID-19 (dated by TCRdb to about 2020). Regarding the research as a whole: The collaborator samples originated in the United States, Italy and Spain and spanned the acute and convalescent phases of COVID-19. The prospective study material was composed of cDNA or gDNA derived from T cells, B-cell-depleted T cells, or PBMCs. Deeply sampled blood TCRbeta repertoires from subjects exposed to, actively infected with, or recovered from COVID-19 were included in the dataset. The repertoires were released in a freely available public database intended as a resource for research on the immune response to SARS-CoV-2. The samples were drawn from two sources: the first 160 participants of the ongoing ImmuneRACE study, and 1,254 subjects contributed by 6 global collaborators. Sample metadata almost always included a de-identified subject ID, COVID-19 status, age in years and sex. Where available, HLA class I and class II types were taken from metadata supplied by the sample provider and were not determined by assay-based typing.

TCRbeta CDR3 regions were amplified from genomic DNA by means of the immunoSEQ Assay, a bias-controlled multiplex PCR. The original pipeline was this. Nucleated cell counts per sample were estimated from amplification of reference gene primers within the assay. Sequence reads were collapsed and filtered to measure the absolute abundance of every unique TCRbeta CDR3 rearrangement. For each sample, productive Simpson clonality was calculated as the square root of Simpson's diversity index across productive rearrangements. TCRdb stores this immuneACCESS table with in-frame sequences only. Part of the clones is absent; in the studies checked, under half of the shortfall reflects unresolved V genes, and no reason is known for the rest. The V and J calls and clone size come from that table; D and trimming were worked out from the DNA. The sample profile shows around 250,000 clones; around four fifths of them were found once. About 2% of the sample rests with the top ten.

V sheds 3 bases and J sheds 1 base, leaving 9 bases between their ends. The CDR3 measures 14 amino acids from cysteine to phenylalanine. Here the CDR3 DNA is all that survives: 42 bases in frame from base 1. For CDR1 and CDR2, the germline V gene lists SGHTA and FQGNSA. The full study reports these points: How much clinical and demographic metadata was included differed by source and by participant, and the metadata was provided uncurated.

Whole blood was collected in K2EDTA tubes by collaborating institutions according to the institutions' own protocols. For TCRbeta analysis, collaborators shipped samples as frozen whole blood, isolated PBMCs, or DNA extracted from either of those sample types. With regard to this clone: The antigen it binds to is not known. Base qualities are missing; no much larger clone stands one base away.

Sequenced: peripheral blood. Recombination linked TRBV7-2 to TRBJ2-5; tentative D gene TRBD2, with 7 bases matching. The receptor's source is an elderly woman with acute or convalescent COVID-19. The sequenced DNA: TGTGCCAGCAGCTTTGGGGGGGCCCAAGAGACCCAGTACTTC. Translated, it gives CASSFGGAQETQYF.